The 8 T cell receptor beta chains given below trace back to one sample, sequenced in a study of blood T cell repertoires in COVID-19. The method was immunoSEQ multiplex PCR; TCRdb's version includes in-frame clones alone and lacks a portion of them. This table holds 150,000 to 200,000 clones, roughly 80% found once. The source material was peripheral blood. The receptors here all came from a woman between 25 and 40 years old with acute or convalescent COVID-19.

This clone was seen a handful of times. The rearrangement links TRBV6-4 to TRBJ1-6; TRBD1 aligns across 7 bases. Losses at the gene ends were 5 bases for V and 7 bases for J; bases not matched to a gene: 5. In germline, CDR1 is MRHNA, CDR2 SNTAGT. There are 14 residues in the CDR3. The CDR3 DNA is TGTGCCAGCAGTCGTTCAGGGGGGAATTCACCCCTCCACTTT. It specifies CASSRSGGNSPLHF.

The chain is built from TRBV7-8 and TRBJ2-1; 7 bases line up with TRBD1. CDR1 and CDR2 from the germline V gene are SGHVS and FQNEAQ. This CDR3 spans 14 amino acids. V dropped 5 bases and J dropped 8; count of bases not matched to a gene: 9. The CDR3 spells CASSGTGVLDEQFF. For the CDR3, the DNA is TGTGCCAGCAGCGGTACAGGGGTTCTCGATGAGCAGTTCTTC.

This chain links TRBV7-2 with TRBJ2-7; 11 positions match TRBD2. V dropped 1 base and J dropped 1; count of bases not matched to a gene: 3. This CDR3 has 16 residues. CDR1 and CDR2 from the germline V gene are SGHTA and FQGNSA. CDR3 sequence reads: CASSLEIAGGSYEQYF. DNA of the CDR3: TGTGCCAGCAGCTTAGAGATAGCGGGAGGGTCCTACGAGCAGTACTTC.

The rearrangement joins TRBV18 to TRBJ2-7, with 9 nucleotides matching TRBD1. This CDR3 is built from 12 residues. CDR1 is KGHSH, CDR2 LQKENI, per germline. The V segment lost 5 bases and the J segment 7 bases; nucleotides outside the gene matches: 3. CDR3 bases: TGTGCCAGCTCAGCGACAGGGGGGGAGCAGTACTTC. Protein sequence: CASSATGGEQYF.

In its sample, this clone was seen once. The chain couples TRBV19 to TRBJ1-2; maybe TRBD1 (5 bases). Germline V gene data show CDR1 as LNHDA and CDR2 as SQIVND (reference sequence). CDR3 length: 13 residues. Deletions cut 1 base from V and 4 bases from J, with 7 bases between. CDR3 protein: CASSIGGGYGYTF. The CDR3, as DNA: TGTGCCAGTAGTATAGGGGGCGGCTATGGCTACACCTTC.

The chain links TRBV7-9 to TRBJ2-1, with 7 bases fitting TRBD2. CDR3 length equals 14 residues. Germline-derived CDR1 and CDR2 are SEHNR and FQNEAQ (reference sequence). Losses at the gene ends were 3 bases for V and 1 base for J; bases not matched to a gene: 0. CDR3: CASSFGRSYNEQFF. The CDR3 DNA reads TGTGCCAGCAGCTTCGGGAGGTCCTACAATGAGCAGTTCTTC.

This clone appeared a single time. The chain uses TRBV6-2 or TRBV6-3 and TRBJ1-2, with D maybe TRBD1 (6 bases). The germline V gene has CDR1 MNHEY and CDR2 SVGEGT. The CDR3 sequence is 14 residues long. The ends were cut back, 7 bases at V and 8 bases at J, with 20 bases in the middle. In DNA form, the CDR3 reads TGTGCCAGCACCCCATCGGACAGCCTATGGGGCTACACCTTC. Amino acid sequence: CASTPSDSLWGYTF.

In this sample, this clone turned up once. The V call is TRBV5-1, the J call TRBJ2-7; 10 nucleotides line up with TRBD1. The CDR3 covers 15 residues. CDR1 is SGHRS and CDR2 is YFSETQ in the germline V gene. The ends lost 2 bases at V and 2 bases at J; junction bases unmatched: 4. The CDR3 bases are TGCGCCAGCAGCTTTCTGGGACAGGGGACCTACGAGCAGTACTTC. Translating gives CASSFLGQGTYEQYF.